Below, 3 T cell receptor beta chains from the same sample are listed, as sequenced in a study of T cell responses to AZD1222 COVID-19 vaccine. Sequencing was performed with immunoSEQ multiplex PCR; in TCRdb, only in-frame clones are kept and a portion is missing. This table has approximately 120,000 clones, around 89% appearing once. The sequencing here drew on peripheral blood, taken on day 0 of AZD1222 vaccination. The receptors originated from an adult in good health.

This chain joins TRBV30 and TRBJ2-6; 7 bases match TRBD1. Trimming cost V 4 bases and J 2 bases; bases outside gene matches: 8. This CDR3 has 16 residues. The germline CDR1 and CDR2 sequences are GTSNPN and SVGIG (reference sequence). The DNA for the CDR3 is TGTGCCTGGAAACAGGGGTTTGCGGCTGGGGCCAACGTCCTGACTTTC. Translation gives CAWKQGFAAGANVLTF.

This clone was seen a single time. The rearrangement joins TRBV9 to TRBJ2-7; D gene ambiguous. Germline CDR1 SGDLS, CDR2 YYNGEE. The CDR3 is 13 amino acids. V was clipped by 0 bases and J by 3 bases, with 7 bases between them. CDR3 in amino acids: CASSVESGYEQYF. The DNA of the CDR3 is TGTGCCAGCAGCGTAGAGTCAGGCTACGAGCAGTACTTC.

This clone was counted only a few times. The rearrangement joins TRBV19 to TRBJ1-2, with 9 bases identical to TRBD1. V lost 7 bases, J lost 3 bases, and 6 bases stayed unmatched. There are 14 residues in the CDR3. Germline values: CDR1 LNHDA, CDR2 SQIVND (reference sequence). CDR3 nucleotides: TGTGCCAGTACCCACAGGGGGCGCGACTATGGCTACACCTTC. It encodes CASTHRGRDYGYTF.